This record covers a single TCR beta chain. The antigen is not known. Healthy donors had no documented immune events, such as infections, while sampled. The method was immunoSEQ multiplex PCR; TCRdb's version includes in-frame clones alone and lacks a portion of them. Of roughly 61,000 clones listed, approximately 90% are singletons. The sample comes from a study of identifying expanded T cells in peripheral blood. Study findings and constraints: Across healthy donors, higher total template counts meant significantly greater approximately 2-week count variance. Differentially abundant clones: roughly 1.3 between replicates, roughly 16 at two to three weeks, 19 at four.

The CDR3 contains 16 residues. Germline loops: CDR1 MNHEY, CDR2 SVGAGI. The ends were cut back, 0 bases at V and 0 bases at J, with 6 bases in the middle. Sample: blood. This chain links TRBV6-5 with TRBJ2-6; D remains unclear. This receptor was identified in a person aged 18 to 75 in good health. The CDR3 bases are TGTGCCAGCAGTTACTCGGGTGGCTCTGGGGCCAACGTCCTGACTTTC. As protein: CASSYSGGSGANVLTF.